The present entry profiles one T cell receptor (beta chain) with its context. These data originate in a study of blood T cell repertoires in COVID-19. The length of the CDR3 is 14 residues. Germline V CDR1 and CDR2: ENHRY, SYGVKD. V gave up 7 bases and J gave up 5 bases, with 15 bases separating them. Per the original data handling: It was from reference gene primer amplification that nucleated cell counts were estimated. The protocol was immunoSEQ multiplex PCR, while the TCRdb copy is restricted to in-frame clones and leaves out a portion. V and J calls and clone size come straight from that table; D and trimming were deduced from the DNA. The sample shows fewer than 250,000 clones, 83% of them seen only once.

This TCR came from a human donor in a cohort sampled during active COVID-19. The sequenced sample consisted of peripheral blood. The rearrangement joins TRBV10-3 to TRBJ2-1; D might be TRBD2 (7 bases). CDR3 amino acids: CAINGGGQNNEQFF. For the CDR3, the DNA is TGTGCCATCAATGGCGGGGGCCAGAACAATGAGCAGTTCTTC.